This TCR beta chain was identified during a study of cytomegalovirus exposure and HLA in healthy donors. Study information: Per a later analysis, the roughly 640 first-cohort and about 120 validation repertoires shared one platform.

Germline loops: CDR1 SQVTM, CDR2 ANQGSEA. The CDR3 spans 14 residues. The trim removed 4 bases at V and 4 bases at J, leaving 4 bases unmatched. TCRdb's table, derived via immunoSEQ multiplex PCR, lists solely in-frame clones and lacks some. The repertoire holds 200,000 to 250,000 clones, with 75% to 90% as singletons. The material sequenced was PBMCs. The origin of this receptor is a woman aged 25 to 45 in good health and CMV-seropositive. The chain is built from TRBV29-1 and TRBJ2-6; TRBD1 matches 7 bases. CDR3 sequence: CSVVGTEGANVLTF. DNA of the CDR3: TGCAGCGTTGTCGGGACAGAAGGGGCCAACGTCCTGACTTTC.